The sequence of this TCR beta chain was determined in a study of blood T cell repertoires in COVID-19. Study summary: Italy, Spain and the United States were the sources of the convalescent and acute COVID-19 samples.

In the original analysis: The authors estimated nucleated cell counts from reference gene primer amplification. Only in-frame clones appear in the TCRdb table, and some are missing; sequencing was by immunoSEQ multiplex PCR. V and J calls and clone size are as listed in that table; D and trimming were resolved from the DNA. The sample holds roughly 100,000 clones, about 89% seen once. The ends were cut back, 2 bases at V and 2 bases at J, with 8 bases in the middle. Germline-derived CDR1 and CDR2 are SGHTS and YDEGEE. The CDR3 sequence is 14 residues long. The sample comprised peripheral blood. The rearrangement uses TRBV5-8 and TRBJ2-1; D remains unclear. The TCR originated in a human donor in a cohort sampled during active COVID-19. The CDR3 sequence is CASSFGPTYNEQFF. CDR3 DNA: TGTGCCAGCAGCTTTGGGCCGACCTACAATGAGCAGTTCTTC.